The clone carrying this TCR beta chain was observed many times. Its matching antigen is unknown. The read finishes 3 residues shy of the CDR3 end, and the germline J gene is used to complete it. This record belongs to a study of T cell clonality in common variable immunodeficiency. Study-wide points: CVID subjects showed higher TCRbeta clonality than healthy controls. Compared with controls, CVID subjects had fewer shared TCRbeta clones.

The CDR3 sequence is 15 residues long. The V gene's germline CDR1 is MNHEY and CDR2 SVGEGT. Trimming at V came to 4 bases and at J to 6 bases, leaving 9 bases not matched to a gene. Equal genomic DNA amounts from CVID and control samples were sequenced. Some clones are missing from TCRdb's copy, which holds only in-frame ones; the method was immunoSEQ multiplex PCR. This sample has tens of thousands of clones, each found more than once. Blood samples were heparinized, 5 to 8 ml per donor. The V gene is TRBV6-2 or TRBV6-3, the J gene TRBJ2-3; the match to TRBD2 covers 8 bases. This clonotype originated in a person aged 18 to 75 in good health. Sequenced input: peripheral blood mononuclear cells. The CDR3 protein is CASSSGTRGTDTQYF. Incomplete CDR3 DNA: TGTGCCAGCAGTTCCGGGACTAGAGGTACGGATACG.